This T cell receptor beta chain was documented in a study of T cell responses to AZD1222 COVID-19 vaccine. General study points: Increases in Spike-specific TCR breadth and depth were seen after two AZD1222 doses. The study sampled repertoires only after the peak T cell response. A reported finding is that nearly half of spike-specific TCRs target unmutated variant regions.

The method was immunoSEQ multiplex PCR; TCRdb's version includes in-frame clones alone and lacks a portion of them. The table records roughly 200,000 clones, roughly 92% of them present only once. CDR3 length equals 15 residues. Germline V CDR1 and CDR2: WSHSY, SAAADI. V was pared by 6 bases and J by 2 bases, with 14 bases between. Comment on this clone: The antigen remains unidentified.

The receptor comes from an adult who received the AZD1222 COVID-19 vaccine. This specimen consisted of peripheral blood, obtained 28 days after the second AZD1222 dose. The chain uses TRBV10-2 and TRBJ1-5, with D possibly matching TRBD1 (6 bases). The CDR3 coding sequence is TGCGCCAGCAGCCTACAGGGTATTGGCAATCAGCCCCAGCATTTT. Translating it yields CASSLQGIGNQPQHF.